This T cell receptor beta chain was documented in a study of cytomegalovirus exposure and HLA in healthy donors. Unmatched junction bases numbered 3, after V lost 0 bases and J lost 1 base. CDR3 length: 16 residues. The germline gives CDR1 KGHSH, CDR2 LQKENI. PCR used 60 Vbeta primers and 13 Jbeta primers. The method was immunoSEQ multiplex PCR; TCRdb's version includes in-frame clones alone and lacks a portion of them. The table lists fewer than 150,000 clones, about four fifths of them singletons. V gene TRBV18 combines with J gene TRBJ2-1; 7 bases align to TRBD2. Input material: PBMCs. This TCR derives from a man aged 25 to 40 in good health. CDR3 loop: CASSPPGGRSYNEQFF. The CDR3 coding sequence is TGTGCCAGCTCACCACCCGGCGGGAGATCCTACAATGAGCAGTTCTTC.